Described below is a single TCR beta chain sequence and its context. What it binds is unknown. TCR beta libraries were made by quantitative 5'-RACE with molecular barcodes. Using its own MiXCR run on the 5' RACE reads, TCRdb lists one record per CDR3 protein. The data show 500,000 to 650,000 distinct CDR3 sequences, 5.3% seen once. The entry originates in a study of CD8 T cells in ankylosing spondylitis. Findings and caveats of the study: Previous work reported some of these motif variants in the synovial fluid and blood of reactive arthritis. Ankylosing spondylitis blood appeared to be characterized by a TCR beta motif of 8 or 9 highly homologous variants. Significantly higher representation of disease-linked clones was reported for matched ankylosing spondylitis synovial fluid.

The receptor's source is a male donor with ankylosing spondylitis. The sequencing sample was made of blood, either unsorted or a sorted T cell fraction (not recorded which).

This CDR3 reads CAWSSASFRNIQYF. CDR3 DNA: TGTGCCTGGAGCTCCGCATCATTTAGGAACATTCAGTACTTC. The chain couples TRBV30 to TRBJ2-4; D remains unclear. CDR3 size: 14 residues. Trimming took off 3 bases at V and 7 bases at J, with 16 bases between the two ends. Germline loops: CDR1 GTSNPN, CDR2 SVGIG (reference sequence).